This TCR beta chain appears in the sequencing data of a study of T cells after yellow fever vaccination. Study background: SMART-Seq v4 Ultra Low Input served to prepare low-cell-number fractions. General study points: After the booster, 96% of CD4 and 88% of CD8 primary-response clones were re-detected.

Details on this clonotype: Its matching antigen is unknown.

A 5'RACE template-switching step, the method used to make TCR cDNA, added a universal primer site and UMIs. TCRdb re-called the 5' RACE reads through MiXCR, storing one row per CDR3 protein. The table has 150,000 to 200,000 distinct CDR3 sequences, roughly a tenth seen once. Germline lookup yields CDR1 MNHEY and CDR2 SVGEGT. V lost 2 bases and J 3 bases, leaving 7 bases between the germline ends. The CDR3 spans 13 residues. Sample: CD8+ T cells sorted from PBMCs, taken 45 days after the yellow fever booster vaccination. The receptor's source is a man between 18 and 29 years old who received the YFV17D yellow fever vaccine. This rearrangement joins TRBV6-2 or TRBV6-3 to TRBJ1-1; weak D call: TRBD1 (5 bases). The CDR3 here is CASSYGGHTEAFF. In DNA, the CDR3 is TGTGCCAGCAGTTACGGGGGACACACTGAAGCTTTCTTT.